The subject of this entry is one T cell receptor beta chain. Its target is unknown. The data stem from a study of OX40 agonist ivuxolimab in advanced cancers. Study information: It was ivuxolimab, an agonistic anti-OX40 (CD134) antibody, that patients were treated with.

Germline V CDR1 and CDR2: SGHRS, YFSETQ. J gave up 5 bases and V 2 bases, and 6 bases lay outside the gene matches. The CDR3 has 15 amino acids. Study-wide results and limits: The average count of expanded clones was higher among CD8+ T cells than among CD4+. Dosing at 0.1 to 3.0 mg/kg was accompanied by clonal expansion of CD4+ and CD8+ blood T cells by week 6.

The protocol was immunoSEQ multiplex PCR, while the TCRdb copy is restricted to in-frame clones and leaves out a portion. Of 70,000 or so clones listed, about 88% were seen once; the top ten hold about 8%. The sequence derives from an adult with an advanced solid tumor such as melanoma, head and neck, liver or kidney cancer. The gene calls are TRBV5-1 and TRBJ1-4; 7 bases agree with TRBD1. The material sequenced was CD4+ or CD8+ T cells sorted from blood, taken in a trial of the OX40 agonist ivuxolimab. The CDR3 DNA reads TGCGCCAGCAGCTTACTCGACAGGGTAAATGAAAAACTGTTTTTT. This encodes CASSLLDRVNEKLFF.